The clone carrying this TCR beta chain is a singleton in its sample. The source of the sample is a study of Ad26.COV2.S vaccination and SARS-CoV-2 variants. About the study: The vaccine Ad26.COV2.S was put into the muscle once, or twice with 56 days between.

The repertoire was sequenced with immunoSEQ multiplex PCR; TCRdb's copy has only in-frame clones and lacks some. The profile shows 350,000 to 400,000 clones, 75% to 90% of them singletons. The CDR3 contains 19 residues. V was clipped by 2 bases and J by 8 bases, with 25 bases between them. CDR1 is KGHSH and CDR2 is LQKENI in the germline V gene. Treatment reported: some 20 received Ad26.COV2.S at low or high dose, single or two shots; 5 received placebo; per-sample allocation not given. Each sample was drawn 63 days after the first injection (of vaccine or placebo). Ad26 vector vaccine expressed Wuhan-strain SARS-CoV-2 spike.

This clonotype was obtained from a person aged 18-65 years who received the Ad26.COV2.S COVID-19 vaccine or a placebo. The sequencing used peripheral blood, collected in a trial of Ad26.COV2.S vaccine versus placebo. The genes are TRBV18 and TRBJ1-6; maybe TRBD1 (5 bases). CDR3 loop: CASSPFMVTVVAGDSPLHF. CDR3 bases: TGTGCCAGCTCACCATTTATGGTCACCGTCGTCGCGGGGGATTCACCCCTCCACTTT.